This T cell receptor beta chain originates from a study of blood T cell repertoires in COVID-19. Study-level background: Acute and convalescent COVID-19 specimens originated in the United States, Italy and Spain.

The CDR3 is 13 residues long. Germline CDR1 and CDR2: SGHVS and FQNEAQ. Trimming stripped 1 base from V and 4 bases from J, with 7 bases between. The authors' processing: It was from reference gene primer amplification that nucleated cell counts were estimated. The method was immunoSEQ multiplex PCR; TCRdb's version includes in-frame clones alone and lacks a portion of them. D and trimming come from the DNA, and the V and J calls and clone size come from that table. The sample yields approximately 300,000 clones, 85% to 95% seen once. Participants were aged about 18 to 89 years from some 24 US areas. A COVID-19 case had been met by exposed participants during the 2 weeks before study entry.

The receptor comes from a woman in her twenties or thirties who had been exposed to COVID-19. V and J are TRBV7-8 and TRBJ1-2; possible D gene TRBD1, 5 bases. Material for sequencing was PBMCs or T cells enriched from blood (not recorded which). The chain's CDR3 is CASSLGGAYGYTF. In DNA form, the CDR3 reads TGTGCCAGCAGCTTAGGTGGGGCCTATGGCTACACCTTC.